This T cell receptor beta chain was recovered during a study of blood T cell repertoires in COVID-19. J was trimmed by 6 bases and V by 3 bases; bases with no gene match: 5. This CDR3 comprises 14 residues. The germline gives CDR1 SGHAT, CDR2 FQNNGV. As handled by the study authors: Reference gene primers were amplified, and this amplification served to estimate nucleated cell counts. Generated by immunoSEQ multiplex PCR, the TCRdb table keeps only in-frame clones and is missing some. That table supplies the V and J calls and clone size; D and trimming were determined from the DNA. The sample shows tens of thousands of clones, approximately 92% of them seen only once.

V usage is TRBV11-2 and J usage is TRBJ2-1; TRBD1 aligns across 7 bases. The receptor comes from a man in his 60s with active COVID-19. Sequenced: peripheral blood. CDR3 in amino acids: CASSFDREGNEQFF. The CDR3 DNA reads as TGTGCCAGCAGCTTTGACAGGGAAGGCAATGAGCAGTTCTTC.